This T cell receptor (beta chain) was identified during a study of T-cell reconstitution after alpha-beta-depleted transplantation in children. The authors prepared the TCRbeta library with unique molecular identifiers. TCRdb reanalysed the PCR reads using MiXCR and keeps one entry per CDR3 protein. The sample lists roughly 610,000 distinct CDR3 sequences, more than 9% seen once, with roughly 4% in the top ten. Germline V gene lookup returns CDR1 MNHNS and CDR2 SASEGT. CDR3 length: 13 residues. Deletions cut 8 bases from V and 9 bases from J, with 17 bases between. This clonotype showed up just once. The chain uses TRBV6-1 and TRBJ2-1, with D perhaps given as TRBD1 or TRBD2 (5 bases each). The specimen comprised PBMCs from the stem cell graft donor, sampled from the stem cell graft. This sequence was found in a human donor who donated a stem cell graft to a child with acute myeloid leukemia. The DNA of the CDR3 is TGTGCCAGCGGGACCTCACATAGGGGTGAGCAGTTCTTC. Encoded protein: CASGTSHRGEQFF.